This T cell receptor (beta chain) was found in a study of T cell repertoires in cytomegalovirus infection. Background on the study: An indication of both CMV infection and matching HLA type came from public TCR beta signatures. Whole-study results and caveats: Cumulative public TCR beta family frequency identified CMV carriers with the relevant HLA. Dominating the ex vivo response were HLA-C-restricted CMV-specific TCR beta clonotypes.

There are 17 residues in the CDR3. Per the germline V gene, CDR1 is SEHNR and CDR2 is FQNEAQ (reference sequence). Trimming pared 5 bases from V and 1 base from J, leaving 20 bases between. This clonotype was seen many times. The target antigen is unknown. TCRdb reprocessed the reads via MiXCR and lists one record per CDR3 protein. The sample has under 350,000 distinct CDR3 sequences; roughly a tenth are singletons. The V call is TRBV7-9, the J call TRBJ2-5, with D possibly matching TRBD2 (5 bases). The TCR comes from a human donor in good health (CMV status not recorded). Some clones in this sample may be carry-over from other donors' samples. The sequenced material came from PBMCs. CDR3 protein: CASSQAGRGTGQETQYF. DNA for the CDR3: TGTGCCAGCAGCCAAGCCGGACGGGGAACTGGCCAAGAGACCCAGTACTTC.